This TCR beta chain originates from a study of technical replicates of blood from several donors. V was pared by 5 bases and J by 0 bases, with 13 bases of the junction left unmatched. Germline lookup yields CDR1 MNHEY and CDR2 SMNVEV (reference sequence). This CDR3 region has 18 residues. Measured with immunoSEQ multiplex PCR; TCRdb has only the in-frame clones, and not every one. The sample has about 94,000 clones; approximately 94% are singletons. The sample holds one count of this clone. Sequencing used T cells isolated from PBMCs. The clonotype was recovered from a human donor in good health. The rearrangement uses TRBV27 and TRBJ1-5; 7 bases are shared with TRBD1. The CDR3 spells CASSPSGGSSYSNQPQHF. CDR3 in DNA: TGTGCCAGCAGTCCTTCAGGGGGGTCGAGTTATAGCAATCAGCCCCAGCATTTT.